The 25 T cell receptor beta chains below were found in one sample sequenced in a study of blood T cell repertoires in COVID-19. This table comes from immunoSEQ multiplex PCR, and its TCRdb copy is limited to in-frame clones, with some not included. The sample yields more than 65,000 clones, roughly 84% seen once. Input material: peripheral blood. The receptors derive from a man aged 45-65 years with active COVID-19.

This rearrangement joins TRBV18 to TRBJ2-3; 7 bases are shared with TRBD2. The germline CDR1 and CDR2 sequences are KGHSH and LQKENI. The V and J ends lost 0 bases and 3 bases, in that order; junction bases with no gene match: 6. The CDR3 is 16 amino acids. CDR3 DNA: TGTGCCAGCTCACCACCGAGACTAGCACGAACAGATACGCAGTATTTT. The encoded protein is CASSPPRLARTDTQYF.

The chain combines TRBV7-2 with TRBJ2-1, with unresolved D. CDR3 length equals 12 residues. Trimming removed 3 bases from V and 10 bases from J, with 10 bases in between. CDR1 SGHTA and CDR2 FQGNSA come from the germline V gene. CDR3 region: CASSFSIAEQFF. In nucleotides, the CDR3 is TGTGCCAGCAGCTTCTCAATCGCGGAGCAGTTCTTC.

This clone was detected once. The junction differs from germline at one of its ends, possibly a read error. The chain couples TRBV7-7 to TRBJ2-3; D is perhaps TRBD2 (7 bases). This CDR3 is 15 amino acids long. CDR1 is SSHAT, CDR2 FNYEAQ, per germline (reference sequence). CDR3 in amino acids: CASSLGLGGADTQYF. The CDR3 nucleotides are TGTGCTAGCAGCTTGGGCCTAGGGGGGGCAGATACGCAGTATTTT. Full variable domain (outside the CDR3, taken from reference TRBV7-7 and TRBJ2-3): GAGVSQSPRYKVTKRGQDVTLRCDPISSHATLYWYQQALGQGPEFLTYFNYEAQPDKSGLPSDRFSAERPEGSISTLTIQRTEQRDSAMYRCASSLGLGGADTQYFGPGTRLTVL.

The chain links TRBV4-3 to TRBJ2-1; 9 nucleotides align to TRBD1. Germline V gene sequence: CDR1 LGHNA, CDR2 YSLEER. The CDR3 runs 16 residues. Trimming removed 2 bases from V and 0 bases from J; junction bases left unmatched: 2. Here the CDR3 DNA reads TGCGCCAGCAGCCAACAGACAGGGGGCTCCTACAATGAGCAGTTCTTC. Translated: CASSQQTGGSYNEQFF.

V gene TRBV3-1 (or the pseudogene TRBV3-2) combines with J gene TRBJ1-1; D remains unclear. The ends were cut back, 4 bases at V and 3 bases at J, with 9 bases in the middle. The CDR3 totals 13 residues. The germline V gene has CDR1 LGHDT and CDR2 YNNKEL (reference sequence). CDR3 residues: CASSRRRDTEAFF. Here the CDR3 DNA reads TGTGCCAGCAGCCGCAGACGGGACACTGAAGCTTTCTTT.

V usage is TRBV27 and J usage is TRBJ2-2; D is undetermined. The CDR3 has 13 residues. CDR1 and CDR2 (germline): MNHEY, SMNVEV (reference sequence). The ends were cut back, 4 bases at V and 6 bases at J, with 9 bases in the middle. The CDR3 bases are TGTGCCAGCAGTTCCGTCCTTCCCGGGGAGCTGTTTTTT. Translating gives CASSSVLPGELFF.

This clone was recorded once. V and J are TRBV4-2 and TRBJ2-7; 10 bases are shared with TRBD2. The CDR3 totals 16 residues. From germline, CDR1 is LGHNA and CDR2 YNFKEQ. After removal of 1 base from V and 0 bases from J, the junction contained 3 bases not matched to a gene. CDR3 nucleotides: TGTGCCAGCAGCCAAGGACCTAGCGGGAGCTCCTACGAGCAGTACTTC. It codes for CASSQGPSGSSYEQYF.

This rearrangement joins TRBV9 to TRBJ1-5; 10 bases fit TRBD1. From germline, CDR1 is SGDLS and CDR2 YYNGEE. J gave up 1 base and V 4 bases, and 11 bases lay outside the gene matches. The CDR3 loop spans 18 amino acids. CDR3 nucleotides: TGTGCCAGCAGCCCCAAAAGAAGGGACAGGGGAAGCAATCAGCCCCAGCATTTT. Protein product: CASSPKRRDRGSNQPQHF. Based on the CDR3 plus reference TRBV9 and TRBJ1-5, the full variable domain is DSGVTQTPKHLITATGQRVTLRCSPRSGDLSVYWYQQSLDQGLQFLIQYYNGEERAKGNILERFSAQQFPDLHSELNLSSLELGDSALYFCASSPKRRDRGSNQPQHFGDGTRLSIL.

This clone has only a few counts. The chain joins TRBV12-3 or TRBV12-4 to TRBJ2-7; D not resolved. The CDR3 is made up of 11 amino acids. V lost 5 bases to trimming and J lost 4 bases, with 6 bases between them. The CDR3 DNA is TGTGCCAGCAGTCAAATGTACGAGCAGTACTTC. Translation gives CASSQMYEQYF.

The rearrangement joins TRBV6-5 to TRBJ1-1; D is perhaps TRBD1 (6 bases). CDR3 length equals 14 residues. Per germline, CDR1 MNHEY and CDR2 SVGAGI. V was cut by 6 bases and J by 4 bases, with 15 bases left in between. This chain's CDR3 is CASRRQVLITEAFF. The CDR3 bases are TGTGCCAGCAGGCGACAGGTTTTGATCACTGAAGCTTTCTTT.

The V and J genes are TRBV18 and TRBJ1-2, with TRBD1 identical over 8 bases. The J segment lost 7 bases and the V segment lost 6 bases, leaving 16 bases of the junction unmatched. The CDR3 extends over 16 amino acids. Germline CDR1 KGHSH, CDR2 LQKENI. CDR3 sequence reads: CASSGSSQGASSGYTF. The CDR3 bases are TGTGCCAGCTCCGGAAGTTCCCAGGGGGCAAGTTCTGGCTACACCTTC.

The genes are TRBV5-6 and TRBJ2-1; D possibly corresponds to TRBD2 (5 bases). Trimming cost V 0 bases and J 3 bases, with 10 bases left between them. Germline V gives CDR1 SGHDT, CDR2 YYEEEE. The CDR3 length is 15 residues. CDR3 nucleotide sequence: TGTGCCAGCAGCTTGGGCCTAGGAGGCTACAATGAGCAGTTCTTC. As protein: CASSLGLGGYNEQFF.

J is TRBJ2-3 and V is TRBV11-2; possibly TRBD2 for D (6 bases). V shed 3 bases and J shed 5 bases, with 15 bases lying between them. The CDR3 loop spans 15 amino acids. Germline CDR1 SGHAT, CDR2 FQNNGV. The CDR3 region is CASSLRDWEIDTQYF. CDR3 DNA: TGTGCCAGCAGCTTGAGGGACTGGGAGATAGATACGCAGTATTTT. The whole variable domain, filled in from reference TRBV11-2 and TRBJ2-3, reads EAGVAQSPRYKIIEKRQSVAFWCNPISGHATLYWYQQILGQGPKLLIQFQNNGVVDDSQLPKDRFSAERLKGVDSTLKIQPAKLEDSAVYLCASSLRDWEIDTQYFGPGTRLTVL.

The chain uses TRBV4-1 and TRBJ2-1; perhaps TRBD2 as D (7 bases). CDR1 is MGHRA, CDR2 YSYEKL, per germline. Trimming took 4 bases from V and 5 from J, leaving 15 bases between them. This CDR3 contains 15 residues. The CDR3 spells CASSPPSGDNNEQFF. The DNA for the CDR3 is TGCGCCAGCAGCCCCCCGAGCGGGGACAACAATGAGCAGTTCTTC.

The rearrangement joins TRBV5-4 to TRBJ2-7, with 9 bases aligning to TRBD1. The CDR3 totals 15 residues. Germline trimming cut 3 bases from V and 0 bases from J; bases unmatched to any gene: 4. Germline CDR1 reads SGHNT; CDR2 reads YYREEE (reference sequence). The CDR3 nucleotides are TGTGCCAGCAGCTCCCGGACAGGGGCCTCCTACGAGCAGTACTTC. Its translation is CASSSRTGASYEQYF. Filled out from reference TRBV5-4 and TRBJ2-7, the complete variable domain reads ETGVTQSPTHLIKTRGQQVTLRCSSQSGHNTVSWYQQALGQGPQFIFQYYREEENGRGNFPPRFSGLQFPNYSSELNVNALELDDSALYLCASSSRTGASYEQYFGPGTRLTVT.

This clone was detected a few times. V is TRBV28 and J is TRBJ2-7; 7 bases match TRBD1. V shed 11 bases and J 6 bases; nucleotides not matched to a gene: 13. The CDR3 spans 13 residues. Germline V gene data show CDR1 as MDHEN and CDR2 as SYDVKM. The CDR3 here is CASWDSRRGEQYF. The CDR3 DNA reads TGTGCCTCATGGGACAGCCGAAGGGGCGAGCAGTACTTC.

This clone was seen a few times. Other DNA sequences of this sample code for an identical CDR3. The chain's CDR3 is CASSSTGGPYEQYF. CDR3 DNA: TGTGCCAGCAGCTCAACAGGGGGCCCATACGAGCAGTACTTC. The gene calls are TRBV27 and TRBJ2-7, with 9 bases fitting TRBD1. V lost 6 bases to trimming and J lost 4 bases; unmatched junction nucleotides: 7. CDR3 length: 14 residues. CDR1 and CDR2 (germline): MNHEY, SMNVEV (reference sequence).

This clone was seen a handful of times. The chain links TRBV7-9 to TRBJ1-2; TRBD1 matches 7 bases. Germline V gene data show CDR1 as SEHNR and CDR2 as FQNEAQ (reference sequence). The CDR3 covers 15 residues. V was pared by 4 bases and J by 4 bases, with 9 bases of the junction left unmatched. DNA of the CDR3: TGTGCCAGCAGCTCACCCGGACAGGAAATCTATGGCTACACCTTC. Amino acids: CASSSPGQEIYGYTF.

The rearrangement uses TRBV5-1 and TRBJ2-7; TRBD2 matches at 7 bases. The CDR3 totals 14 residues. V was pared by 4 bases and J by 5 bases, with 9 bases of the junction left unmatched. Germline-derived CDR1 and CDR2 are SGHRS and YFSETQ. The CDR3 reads CASSPRDYINEQYF. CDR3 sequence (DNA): TGCGCCAGCAGCCCCCGGGACTACATCAACGAGCAGTACTTC.

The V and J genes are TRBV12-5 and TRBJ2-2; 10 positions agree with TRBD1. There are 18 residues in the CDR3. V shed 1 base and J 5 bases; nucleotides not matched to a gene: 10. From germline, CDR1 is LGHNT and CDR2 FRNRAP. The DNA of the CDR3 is TGTGCTAGTGGTTTGGGACAGGGGGCAGTATTAGGTACCGGGGAGCTGTTTTTT. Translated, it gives CASGLGQGAVLGTGELFF.

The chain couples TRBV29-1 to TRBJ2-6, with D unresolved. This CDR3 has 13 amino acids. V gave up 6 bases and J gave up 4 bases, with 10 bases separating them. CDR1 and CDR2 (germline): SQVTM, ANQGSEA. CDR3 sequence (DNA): TGCAGCGTGGAGCCTTCCGGGGCCAACGTCCTGACTTTC. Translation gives CSVEPSGANVLTF. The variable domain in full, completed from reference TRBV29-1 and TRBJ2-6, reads SAVISQKPSRDICQRGTSLTIQCQVDSQVTMMFWYRQQPGQSLTLIATANQGSEATYESGFVIDKFPISRPNLTFSTLTVSNMSPEDSSIYLCSVEPSGANVLTFGAGSRLTVL.

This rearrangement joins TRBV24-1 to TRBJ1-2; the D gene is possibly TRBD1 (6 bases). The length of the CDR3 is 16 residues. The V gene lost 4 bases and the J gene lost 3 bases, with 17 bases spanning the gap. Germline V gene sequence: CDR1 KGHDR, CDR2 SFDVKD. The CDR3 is CATSETEGGAYYGYTF. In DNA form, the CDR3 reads TGTGCCACCAGTGAAACAGAGGGGGGGGCCTACTATGGCTACACCTTC.

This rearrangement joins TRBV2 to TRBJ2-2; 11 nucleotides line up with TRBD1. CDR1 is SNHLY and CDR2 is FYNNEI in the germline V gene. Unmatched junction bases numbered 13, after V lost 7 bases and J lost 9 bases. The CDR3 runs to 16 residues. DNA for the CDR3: TGTGCCAGCAATGATCCGGGACAGGGGGATGTTCGGGAGCTGTTTTTT. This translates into CASNDPGQGDVRELFF.

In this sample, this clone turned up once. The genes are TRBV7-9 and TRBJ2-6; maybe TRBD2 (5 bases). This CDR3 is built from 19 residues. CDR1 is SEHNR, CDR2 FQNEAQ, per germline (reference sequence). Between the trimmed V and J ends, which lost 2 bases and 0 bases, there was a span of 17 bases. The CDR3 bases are TGTGCCAGCAGCTTACCCCGGGGATTGGACTTCTCTGGGGCCAACGTCCTGACTTTC. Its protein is CASSLPRGLDFSGANVLTF.

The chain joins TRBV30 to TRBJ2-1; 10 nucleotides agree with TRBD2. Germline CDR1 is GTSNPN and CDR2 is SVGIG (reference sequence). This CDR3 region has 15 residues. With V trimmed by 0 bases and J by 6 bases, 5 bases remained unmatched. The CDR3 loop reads CAWSVTSGTFNEQFF. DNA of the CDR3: TGTGCCTGGAGTGTCACTAGCGGGACTTTCAATGAGCAGTTCTTC.